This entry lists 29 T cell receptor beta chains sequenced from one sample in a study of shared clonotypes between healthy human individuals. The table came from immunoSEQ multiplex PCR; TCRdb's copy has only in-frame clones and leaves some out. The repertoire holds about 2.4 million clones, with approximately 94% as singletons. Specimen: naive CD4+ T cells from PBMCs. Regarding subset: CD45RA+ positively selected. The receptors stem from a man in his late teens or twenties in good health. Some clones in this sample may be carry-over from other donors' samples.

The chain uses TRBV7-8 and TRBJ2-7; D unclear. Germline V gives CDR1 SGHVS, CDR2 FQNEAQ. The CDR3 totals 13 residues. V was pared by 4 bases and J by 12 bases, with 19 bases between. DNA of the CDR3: TGTGCCAGCAGCTCCTACCCCACGTCAGATGGGTACTTC. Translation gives CASSSYPTSDGYF.

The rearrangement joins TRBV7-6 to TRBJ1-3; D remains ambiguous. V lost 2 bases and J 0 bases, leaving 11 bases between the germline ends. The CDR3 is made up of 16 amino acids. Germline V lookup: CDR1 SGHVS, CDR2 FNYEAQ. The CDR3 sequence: CASSLLSSHSGNTIYF. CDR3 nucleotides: TGTGCCAGCAGCTTATTATCCTCTCACTCTGGAAACACCATATATTTT.

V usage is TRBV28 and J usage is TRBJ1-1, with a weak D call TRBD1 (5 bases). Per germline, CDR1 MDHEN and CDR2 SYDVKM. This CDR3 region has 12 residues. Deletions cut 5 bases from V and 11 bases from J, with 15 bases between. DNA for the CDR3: TGTGCCAGCAGTCCTAGACCGGGGGGTGCTTTCTTT. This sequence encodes CASSPRPGGAFF.

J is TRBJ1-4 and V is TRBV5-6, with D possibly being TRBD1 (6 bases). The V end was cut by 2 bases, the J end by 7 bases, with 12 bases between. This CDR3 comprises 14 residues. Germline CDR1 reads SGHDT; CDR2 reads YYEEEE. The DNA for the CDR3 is TGTGCCAGCAGCTTTGCGGGACACGGTGAAAAACTGTTTTTT. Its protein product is CASSFAGHGEKLFF.

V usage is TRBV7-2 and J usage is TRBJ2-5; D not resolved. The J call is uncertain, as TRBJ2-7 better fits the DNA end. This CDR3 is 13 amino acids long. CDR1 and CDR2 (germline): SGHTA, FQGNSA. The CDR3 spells CASSLDKTYEQYF. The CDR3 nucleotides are TGTGCCAGCAGCTTAGACAAAACCTACGAGCAGTACTTC.

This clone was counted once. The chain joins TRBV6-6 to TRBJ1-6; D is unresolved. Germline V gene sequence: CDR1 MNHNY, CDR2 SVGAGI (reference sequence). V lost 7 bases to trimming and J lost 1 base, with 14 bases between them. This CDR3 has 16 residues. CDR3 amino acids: CASTPQERSYNSPLHF. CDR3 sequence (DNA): TGTGCCAGCACCCCCCAGGAGAGGTCCTATAATTCACCCCTCCACTTT.

The CDR3 sequence is CASRRLAGEYEQYF. In DNA form, the CDR3 reads TGTGCCAGCAGGAGACTAGCGGGAGAGTACGAGCAGTACTTC. The chain recombines TRBV11-2 with TRBJ2-7, with 12 bases lining up with TRBD2. This CDR3 is built from 14 residues. Unmatched junction bases numbered 4, after V lost 6 bases and J lost 4 bases. CDR1 SGHAT and CDR2 FQNNGV come from the germline V gene. The full variable domain, rest sourced from reference TRBV11-2 and TRBJ2-7, is EAGVAQSPRYKIIEKRQSVAFWCNPISGHATLYWYQQILGQGPKLLIQFQNNGVVDDSQLPKDRFSAERLKGVDSTLKIQPAKLEDSAVYLCASRRLAGEYEQYFGPGTRLTVT.

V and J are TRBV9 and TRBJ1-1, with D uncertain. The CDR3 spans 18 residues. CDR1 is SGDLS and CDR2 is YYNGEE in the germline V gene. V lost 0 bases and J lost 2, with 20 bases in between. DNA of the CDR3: TGTGCCAGCAGCGTAGCTACGGCGGCCTCCTCGGGAAACACTGAAGCTTTCTTT. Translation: CASSVATAASSGNTEAFF.

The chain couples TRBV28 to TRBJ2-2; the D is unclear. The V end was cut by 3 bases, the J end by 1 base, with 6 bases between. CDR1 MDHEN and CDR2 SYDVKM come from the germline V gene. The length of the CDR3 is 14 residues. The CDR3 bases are TGTGCCAGCAGTTTCGCAGGGAACACCGGGGAGCTGTTTTTT. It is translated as CASSFAGNTGELFF.

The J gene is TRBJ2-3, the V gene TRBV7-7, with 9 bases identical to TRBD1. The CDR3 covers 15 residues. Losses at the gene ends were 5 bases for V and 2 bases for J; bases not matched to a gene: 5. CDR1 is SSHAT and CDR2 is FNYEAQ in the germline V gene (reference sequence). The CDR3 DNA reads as TGTGCCAGCAGCCCGGGACAGGGTGTCACAGATACGCAGTATTTT. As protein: CASSPGQGVTDTQYF.

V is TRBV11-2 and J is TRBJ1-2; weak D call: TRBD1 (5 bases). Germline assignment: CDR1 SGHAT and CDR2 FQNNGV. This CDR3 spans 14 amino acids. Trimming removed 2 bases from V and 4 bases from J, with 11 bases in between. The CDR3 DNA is TGTGCCAGCAGCTTACCCGCCAGGGCCTATGGCTACACCTTC. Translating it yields CASSLPARAYGYTF.

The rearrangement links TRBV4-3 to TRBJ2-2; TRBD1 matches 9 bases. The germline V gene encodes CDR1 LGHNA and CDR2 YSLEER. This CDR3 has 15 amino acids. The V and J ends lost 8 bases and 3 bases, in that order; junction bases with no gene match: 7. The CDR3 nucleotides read TGCGCCAGCCGCCGACAGGGGGGGGACACCGGGGAGCTGTTTTTT. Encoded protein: CASRRQGGDTGELFF.

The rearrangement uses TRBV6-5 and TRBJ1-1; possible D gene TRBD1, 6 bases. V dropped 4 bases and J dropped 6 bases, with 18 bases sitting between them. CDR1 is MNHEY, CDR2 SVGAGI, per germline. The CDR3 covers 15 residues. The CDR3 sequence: CASSSSTGLVAEAFF. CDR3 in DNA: TGTGCCAGCAGTTCCAGTACAGGGCTAGTCGCTGAAGCTTTCTTT.

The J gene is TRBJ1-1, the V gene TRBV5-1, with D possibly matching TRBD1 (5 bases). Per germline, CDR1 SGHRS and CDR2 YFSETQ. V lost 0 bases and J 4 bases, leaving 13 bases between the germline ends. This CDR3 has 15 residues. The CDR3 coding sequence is TGCGCCAGCAGCTTGGGGACATCGAGGGGCACTGAAGCTTTCTTT. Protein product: CASSLGTSRGTEAFF.

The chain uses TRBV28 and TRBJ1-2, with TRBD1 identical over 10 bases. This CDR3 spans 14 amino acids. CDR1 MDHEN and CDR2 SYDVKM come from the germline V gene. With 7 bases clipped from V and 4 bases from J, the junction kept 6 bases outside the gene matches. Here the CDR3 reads CASIPRTGGYGYTF. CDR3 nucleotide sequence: TGTGCCAGCATTCCTAGGACAGGGGGCTATGGCTACACCTTC.

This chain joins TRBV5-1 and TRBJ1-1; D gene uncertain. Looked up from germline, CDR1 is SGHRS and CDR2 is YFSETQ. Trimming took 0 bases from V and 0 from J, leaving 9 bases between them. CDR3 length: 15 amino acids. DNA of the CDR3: TGCGCCAGCAGCTTGGTAGCCAGACTGAACACTGAAGCTTTCTTT. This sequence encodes CASSLVARLNTEAFF.

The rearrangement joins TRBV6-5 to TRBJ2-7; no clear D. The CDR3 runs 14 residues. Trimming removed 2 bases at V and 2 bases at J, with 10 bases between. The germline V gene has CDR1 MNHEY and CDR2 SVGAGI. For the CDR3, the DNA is TGTGCCAGCAGTTACGGGTGGACCCCCTACGAGCAGTACTTC. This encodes CASSYGWTPYEQYF.

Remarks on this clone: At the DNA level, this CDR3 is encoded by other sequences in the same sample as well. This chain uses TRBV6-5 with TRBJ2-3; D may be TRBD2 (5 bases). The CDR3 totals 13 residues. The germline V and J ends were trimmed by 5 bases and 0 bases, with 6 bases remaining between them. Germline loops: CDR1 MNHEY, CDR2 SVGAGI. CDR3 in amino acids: CASSRGSTDTQYF. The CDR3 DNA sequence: TGTGCCAGCAGTCGGGGTAGCACAGATACGCAGTATTTT.

CDR3 DNA sequence: TGCGCCAGCAGTGTAGCGGGAAGCGGGGCCTACGAGCAGTACTTC. As protein: CASSVAGSGAYEQYF. The rearrangement links TRBV10-1 to TRBJ2-7; TRBD2 aligns across 8 bases. CDR3 length equals 15 residues. The V gene's germline CDR1 is WNHNN and CDR2 SYGVQD (reference sequence). Losses at the gene ends were 4 bases for V and 2 bases for J; bases not matched to a gene: 7.

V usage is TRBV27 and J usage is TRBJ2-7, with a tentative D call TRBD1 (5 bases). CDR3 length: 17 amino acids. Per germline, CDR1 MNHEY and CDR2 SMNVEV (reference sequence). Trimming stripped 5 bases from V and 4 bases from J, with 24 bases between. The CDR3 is CASSPNVGPRGFYEQYF. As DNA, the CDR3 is TGTGCCAGCAGTCCCAACGTCGGGCCTAGGGGATTTTACGAGCAGTACTTC.

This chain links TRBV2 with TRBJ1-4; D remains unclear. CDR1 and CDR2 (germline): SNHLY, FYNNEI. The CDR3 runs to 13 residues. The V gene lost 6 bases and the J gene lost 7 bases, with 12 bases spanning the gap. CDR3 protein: CASRTEAGEKLFF. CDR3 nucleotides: TGTGCCAGCAGGACGGAGGCTGGTGAAAAACTGTTTTTT.

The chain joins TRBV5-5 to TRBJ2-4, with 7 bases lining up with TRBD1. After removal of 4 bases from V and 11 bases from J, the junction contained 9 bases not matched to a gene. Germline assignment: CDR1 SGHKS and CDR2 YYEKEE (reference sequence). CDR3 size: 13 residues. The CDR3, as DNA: TGTGCCAGCAGCGACAGGGCCTATAATTTTCAGTACTTC. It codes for CASSDRAYNFQYF.

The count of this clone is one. In DNA, the CDR3 is TGTGCCAGCAGCGAGGCCCCCGGGGGGCGTGGGTCTGGTACGCAGTATTTT. Its protein product is CASSEAPGGRGSGTQYF. The chain carries TRBV9 and TRBJ2-3, with D possibly being TRBD2 (7 bases). Germline V gives CDR1 SGDLS, CDR2 YYNGEE. V lost 3 bases and J lost 8, with 25 bases in between. This CDR3 comprises 17 residues.

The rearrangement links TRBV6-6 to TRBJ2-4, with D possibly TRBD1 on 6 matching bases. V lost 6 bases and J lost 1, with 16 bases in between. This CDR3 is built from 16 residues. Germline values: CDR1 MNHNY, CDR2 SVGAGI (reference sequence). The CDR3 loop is CASSATGQGAKNIQYF. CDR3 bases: TGTGCCAGCAGCGCCACAGGGCAGGGGGCCAAAAACATTCAGTACTTC.

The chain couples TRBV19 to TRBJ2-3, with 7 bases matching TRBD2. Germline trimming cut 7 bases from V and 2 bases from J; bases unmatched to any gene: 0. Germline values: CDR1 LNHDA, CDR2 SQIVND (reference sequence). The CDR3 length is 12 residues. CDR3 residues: CASKRDTDTQYF. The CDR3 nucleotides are TGTGCCAGTAAGCGGGACACAGATACGCAGTATTTT.

CDR3 in DNA: TGCGCCAGCAGGAGTTGGGAGGGCCTGGGTGAGCAGTTCTTC. Translation gives CASRSWEGLGEQFF. This chain joins TRBV4-1 and TRBJ2-1; the match to TRBD2 covers 7 bases. Per the germline V gene, CDR1 is MGHRA and CDR2 is YSYEKL. J gave up 9 bases and V 6 bases, and 11 bases lay outside the gene matches. The CDR3 length is 14 residues.

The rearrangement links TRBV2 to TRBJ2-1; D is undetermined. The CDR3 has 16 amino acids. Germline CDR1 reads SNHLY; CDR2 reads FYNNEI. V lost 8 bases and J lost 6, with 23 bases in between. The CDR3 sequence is CASGRLDPADVNEQFF. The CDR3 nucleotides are TGTGCCAGCGGGCGACTTGACCCGGCCGATGTCAATGAGCAGTTCTTC. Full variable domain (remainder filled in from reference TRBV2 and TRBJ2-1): EPEVTQTPSHQVTQMGQEVILRCVPISNHLYFYWYRQILGQKVEFLVSFYNNEISEKSEIFDDQFSVERPDGSNFTLKIRSTKLEDSAMYFCASGRLDPADVNEQFFGPGTRLTVL.

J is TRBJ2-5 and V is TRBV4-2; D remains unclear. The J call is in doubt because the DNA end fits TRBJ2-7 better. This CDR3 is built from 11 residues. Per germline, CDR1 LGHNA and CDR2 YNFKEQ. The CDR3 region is CASSQVNEQYF. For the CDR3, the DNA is TGTGCCAGCAGCCAAGTTAACGAGCAGTACTTC.

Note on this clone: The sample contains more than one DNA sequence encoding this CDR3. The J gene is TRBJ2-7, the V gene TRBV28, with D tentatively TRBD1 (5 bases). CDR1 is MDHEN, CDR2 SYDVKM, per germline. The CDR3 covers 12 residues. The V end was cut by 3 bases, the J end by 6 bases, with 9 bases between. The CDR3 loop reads CASSLNRGEQYF. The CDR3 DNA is TGTGCCAGCAGTTTGAATAGGGGCGAGCAGTACTTC.